The 32 T cell receptor beta chains given below trace back to one sample, sequenced in a study of early T cells in non-severe SARS-CoV-2 infection. MiXCR, applied by TCRdb to the 5' RACE reads, yields one record per CDR3 protein. The sample holds roughly 51,000 distinct CDR3 sequences, 6.2% seen once. The sample taken for sequencing was whole blood. Receptor source: an adult who was a healthcare worker with PCR-confirmed SARS-CoV-2 infection or an uninfected control (not recorded which).

The chain combines TRBV6-2 or TRBV6-3 with TRBJ2-3, with 9 bases fitting TRBD2. CDR1 is MNHEY, CDR2 SVGEGT, per germline. This CDR3 region has 15 residues. The J segment lost 4 bases and the V segment lost 0 bases, leaving 2 bases of the junction unmatched. CDR3 bases: TGTGCCAGCAGTTACTCTGGCGGGGGGGCAGATACGCAGTATTTT. Translation: CASSYSGGGADTQYF.

This clonotype was picked up many times. In nucleotides, the CDR3 is TGCAGCACTAGCATGGGGTCCTACGAGCAGTACTTC. Translating gives CSTSMGSYEQYF. The rearrangement links TRBV29-1 to TRBJ2-7; D is possibly TRBD2 (6 bases). The CDR3 loop spans 12 amino acids. V was shortened by 8 bases and J by 1 base, with 12 bases between the two germline ends. Germline values: CDR1 SQVTM, CDR2 ANQGSEA.

This clonotype was seen a few times. V usage is TRBV10-3 and J usage is TRBJ2-3, with 10 positions matching TRBD2. V shed 4 bases, J shed 4 bases, and the junction held 8 bases outside the gene matches. The germline V gene has CDR1 ENHRY and CDR2 SYGVKD. The CDR3 spans 16 residues. The CDR3 reads CAISGGTSVDSDTQYF. The CDR3 DNA follows: TGTGCCATCAGTGGAGGGACTAGCGTCGATTCAGATACGCAGTATTTT.

This clonotype was detected ten times or more. The rearrangement joins TRBV19 to TRBJ2-7, with D perhaps TRBD1 (6 bases). This CDR3 region has 14 residues. The V and J ends lost 5 bases and 1 base respectively, with 12 bases between them. Germline V lookup: CDR1 LNHDA, CDR2 SQIVND (reference sequence). In DNA, the CDR3 is TGTGCCAGTAGTCCCGGACAGCATTCCTACGAGCAGTACTTC. Encoded protein: CASSPGQHSYEQYF.

This clonotype occurred many times. The chain recombines TRBV6-5 with TRBJ1-5; possible D gene TRBD1, 5 bases. Deletions cut 5 bases from V and 2 bases from J, with 10 bases between. CDR1 and CDR2 from the germline V gene are MNHEY and SVGAGI. This CDR3 is built from 14 residues. For the CDR3, the DNA is TGTGCCAGCAGTAACCGGGACGGCAATCAGCCCCAGCATTTT. It translates to CASSNRDGNQPQHF.

This chain connects TRBV12-3 or TRBV12-4 to TRBJ2-1; D is unclear. The CDR3 is 16 residues long. V lost 7 bases, J lost 1 base, and 17 bases lay in between. This CDR3 reads CASTTFSGVSYNEQFF. For the CDR3, the DNA is TGTGCCAGCACTACTTTTAGTGGGGTTTCCTACAATGAGCAGTTCTTC.

The chain uses TRBV6-5 and TRBJ2-7, with D maybe TRBD1 (7 bases). The germline V and J ends were trimmed by 1 base and 7 bases, with 11 bases remaining between them. Looked up from germline, CDR1 is MNHEY and CDR2 is SVGAGI. This CDR3 is built from 13 residues. CDR3 protein: CASSYYRGGEQYF. The DNA of the CDR3 is TGTGCCAGCAGTTACTACAGGGGAGGAGAGCAGTACTTC.

This clonotype turned up a few times. The rearrangement joins TRBV19 to TRBJ2-3; the D gene is possibly TRBD2 (7 bases). V was pared by 3 bases and J by 4 bases, with 11 bases between. The CDR3 extends over 14 amino acids. CDR1 LNHDA and CDR2 SQIVND come from the germline V gene (reference sequence). For the CDR3, the DNA is TGTGCCAGTAGTATGGGGGGGCGCGCAGATACGCAGTATTTT. It is translated as CASSMGGRADTQYF. Drawing the rest from reference TRBV19 and TRBJ2-3, the complete variable domain is DGGITQSPKYLFRKEGQNVTLSCEQNLNHDAMYWYRQDPGQGLRLIYYSQIVNDFQKGDIAEGYSVSREKKESFPLTVTSAQKNPTAFYLCASSMGGRADTQYFGPGTRLTVL.

This chain joins TRBV30 and TRBJ2-7, with TRBD2 matching over 9 bases. V was clipped by 3 bases and J by 2 bases; unmatched bases: 2. The CDR3 runs 13 residues. Per the germline V gene, CDR1 is GTSNPN and CDR2 is SVGIG (reference sequence). In nucleotides, the CDR3 is TGTGCCTGGAGACAGCGGGGGGCCTACGAGCAGTACTTC. It translates to CAWRQRGAYEQYF.

This clonotype was seen many times. The V call is TRBV5-4, the J call TRBJ2-1; 11 bases are shared with TRBD2. The CDR3 runs to 16 residues. Germline assignment: CDR1 SGHNT and CDR2 YYREEE (reference sequence). V lost 4 bases and J lost 0; bases outside the gene matches: 3. The CDR3 protein is CASSRLAGSSYNEQFF. The CDR3 bases are TGTGCCAGCAGCCGACTAGCGGGAAGCTCCTACAATGAGCAGTTCTTC.

This clonotype was observed at least ten times. The rearrangement links TRBV10-1 to TRBJ2-3; D gene unclear. This CDR3 contains 14 residues. Germline V lookup: CDR1 WNHNN, CDR2 SYGVQD (reference sequence). Trimming cost V 3 bases and J 6 bases, with 13 bases left between them. CDR3 in amino acids: CASSDSTPGDTQYF. The CDR3, as DNA: TGCGCCAGCAGTGACAGTACTCCGGGCGATACGCAGTATTTT.

This clonotype has more than one count but fewer than ten. This chain uses TRBV5-1 with TRBJ2-7, with a weak D call TRBD2 (6 bases). V gave up 0 bases and J gave up 2 bases, with 9 bases separating them. This CDR3 has 14 amino acids. Germline V gene sequence: CDR1 SGHRS, CDR2 YFSETQ. Here the CDR3 reads CASSLVGGAYEQYF. The CDR3 region has the DNA TGCGCCAGCAGCTTGGTCGGAGGGGCCTACGAGCAGTACTTC.

This clonotype was found many times. The J gene is TRBJ2-1, the V gene TRBV7-2; 7 bases map to TRBD1. Germline lookup yields CDR1 SGHTA and CDR2 FQGNSA. After removal of 4 bases from V and 4 bases from J, the junction contained 10 bases not matched to a gene. The CDR3 runs 16 residues. CDR3 in amino acids: CASSSSGTETYNEQFF. Here the CDR3 DNA reads TGTGCCAGCAGCTCTTCCGGGACAGAAACTTACAATGAGCAGTTCTTC. Using reference TRBV7-2 and TRBJ2-1 for the parts outside the CDR3, the full variable domain is GAGVSQSPSNKVTEKGKDVELRCDPISGHTALYWYRQSLGQGLEFLIYFQGNSAPDKSGLPSDRFSAERTGGSVSTLTIQRTQQEDSAVYLCASSSSGTETYNEQFFGPGTRLTVL.

This clonotype was seen only a few times. The V gene is TRBV18, the J gene TRBJ1-2, with D possibly matching TRBD1 (5 bases). Per the germline V gene, CDR1 is KGHSH and CDR2 is LQKENI. The CDR3 runs to 15 residues. With 2 bases removed from V and 3 bases from J, the gap between germline ends came to 13 bases. CDR3 sequence reads: CASSPERGAHYGYTF. CDR3 nucleotide sequence: TGTGCCAGCTCACCAGAAAGGGGCGCACACTATGGCTACACCTTC.

The table lists this clonotype with many counts. V gene TRBV20-1 combines with J gene TRBJ2-3; TRBD1 is a possible D gene (6 bases). This CDR3 is built from 17 residues. Trimming stripped 5 bases from V and 0 bases from J, with 21 bases between. In germline, CDR1 is DFQATT, CDR2 SNEGSKA (reference sequence). In DNA, the CDR3 is TGCAGTGCTGCACTGGCTGGGGGCAACCCTAGCACAGATACGCAGTATTTT. Its translation is CSAALAGGNPSTDTQYF.

This clonotype was detected only a few times. This chain joins TRBV18 and TRBJ1-1; D possibly corresponds to TRBD1 (5 bases). CDR1 is KGHSH and CDR2 is LQKENI in the germline V gene. This CDR3 contains 12 residues. V shed 4 bases and J shed 10 bases, with 13 bases lying between them. The CDR3, as DNA: TGTGCCAGCTCACTCGGGGCGGGTGCAGCTTTCTTT. It yields the protein CASSLGAGAAFF. Full variable domain (outside the CDR3, taken from reference TRBV18 and TRBJ1-1): NAGVMQNPRHLVRRRGQEARLRCSPMKGHSHVYWYRQLPEEGLKFMVYLQKENIIDESGMPKERFSAEFPKEGPSILRIQQVVRGDSAAYFCASSLGAGAAFFGQGTRLTVV.

There are a few counts of this clonotype. V gene TRBV5-8 combines with J gene TRBJ2-5; tentatively, D is TRBD1 (6 bases). Trimming removed 4 bases at V and 2 bases at J, with 12 bases between. This CDR3 is 14 amino acids long. Germline V gene data show CDR1 as SGHTS and CDR2 as YDEGEE. DNA of the CDR3: TGTGCCAGCAGCCGATACAGGGATCAAGAGACCCAGTACTTC. This codes for CASSRYRDQETQYF.

This clonotype came up many times. This chain links TRBV6-5 with TRBJ2-1, with 8 positions matching TRBD1. The CDR3 has 15 residues. V dropped 6 bases and J dropped 6; count of bases not matched to a gene: 10. Germline loops: CDR1 MNHEY, CDR2 SVGAGI. CDR3 DNA sequence: TGTGCCAGCAGATTCGCACCAGGGGGCTCCAATGAGCAGTTCTTC. This translates into CASRFAPGGSNEQFF.

There are many counts of this clonotype. The chain carries TRBV11-2 and TRBJ2-7, with D perhaps TRBD1 or TRBD2 (5 bases each). The CDR3 runs 13 residues. Germline V lookup: CDR1 SGHAT, CDR2 FQNNGV. Trimming shortened V by 4 bases and J by 5 bases, and 12 bases separated the two germline ends. Written as DNA, the CDR3 is TGTGCCAGCAGCTCTCATGGGGGAAACGAGCAGTACTTC. Translated, it gives CASSSHGGNEQYF.

Notes on this clonotype: A much more abundant neighbour one base away suggests this may be a read error. This chain uses TRBV5-5 with TRBJ2-2, with D uncertain. The CDR3 is made up of 13 amino acids. Between the trimmed V and J ends, which lost 4 bases and 6 bases, there was a span of 10 bases. Germline V lookup: CDR1 SGHKS, CDR2 YYEKEE (reference sequence). The CDR3 nucleotides read TGTGCCAGCAGCCACCAGGAATCCGGGGAGCTGTTTTTT. It translates to CASSHQESGELFF.

This clonotype was seen only a few times. The V and J genes are TRBV10-3 and TRBJ2-5; no clear D. V lost 5 bases and J lost 5, with 9 bases in between. The CDR3 extends over 12 amino acids. CDR1 and CDR2 (germline): ENHRY, SYGVKD. CDR3 in amino acids: CAISQKAETQYF. DNA of the CDR3: TGTGCCATCAGTCAGAAGGCGGAGACCCAGTACTTC.

This clonotype has at least ten counts. The gene calls are TRBV6-5 and TRBJ2-3; 7 nucleotides agree with TRBD2. Germline V gene sequence: CDR1 MNHEY, CDR2 SVGAGI. Trimming at V came to 5 bases and at J to 3 bases, leaving 11 bases not matched to a gene. This CDR3 has 16 amino acids. CDR3 sequence reads: CASSKVGLERTDTQYF. As DNA, the CDR3 is TGTGCCAGCAGTAAAGTCGGACTAGAGAGAACAGATACGCAGTATTTT.

This clonotype turned up a few times. This rearrangement joins TRBV3-2 to TRBJ2-2; the table's D gene call, TRBD1, was not cross checked with the DNA. TRBV3-2 is a pseudogene. This CDR3 comprises 18 residues. In DNA, the CDR3 is TGTGCCAGCAGCCAACCCTGGAACGGGGGGGCGAACACCGGGGAGCTGTTTTTT. This translates into CASSQPWNGGANTGELFF.

This clonotype showed up many times. The chain carries TRBV10-3 and TRBJ2-5; maybe TRBD2 (6 bases). Looked up from germline, CDR1 is ENHRY and CDR2 is SYGVKD. This CDR3 is 12 amino acids long. The V end was cut by 9 bases, the J end by 3 bases, with 11 bases between. As DNA, the CDR3 is TGTGCCATAGGAGGGTGGGAAGAGACCCAGTACTTC. Translated: CAIGGWEETQYF.

This clonotype was counted ten times or more. V usage is TRBV6-2 or TRBV6-3 and J usage is TRBJ2-7; 7 positions match TRBD2. Germline CDR1 is MNHEY and CDR2 is SVGEGT. The CDR3 extends over 17 amino acids. The ends lost 2 bases at V and 7 bases at J; junction bases unmatched: 17. CDR3 sequence reads: CASSYGFGPTSHLEQYF. The CDR3 DNA follows: TGTGCCAGCAGTTACGGGTTCGGACCGACTAGCCACCTAGAGCAGTACTTC.

This clonotype was seen ten or more times. CDR3 DNA sequence: TGTGCCAGCAGTTCCTCCGGGACAGGGGTCTACGAGCAGTACTTC. Residues: CASSSSGTGVYEQYF. The chain employs TRBV6-5 and TRBJ2-7; 10 positions match TRBD1. Germline V gene lookup returns CDR1 MNHEY and CDR2 SVGAGI. This CDR3 comprises 15 residues. V lost 4 bases to trimming and J lost 3 bases; unmatched junction nucleotides: 6.

This clonotype was counted a few times. CDR3 loop: CATSDTGSGTDTQYF. The CDR3, as DNA: TGTGCCACCAGTGACACAGGGTCTGGCACAGATACGCAGTATTTT. The chain is built from TRBV24-1 and TRBJ2-3; tentative D call: TRBD1 (6 bases). Trimming stripped 4 bases from V and 1 base from J, with 11 bases between. The CDR3 extends over 15 amino acids. Germline V CDR1 and CDR2: KGHDR, SFDVKD.

This clonotype came up many times. This chain links TRBV20-1 with TRBJ2-1; the match to TRBD2 covers 8 bases. The CDR3 runs to 13 residues. Germline V lookup: CDR1 DFQATT, CDR2 SNEGSKA (reference sequence). J gave up 7 bases and V 3 bases, and 5 bases lay outside the gene matches. The CDR3 sequence: CSASSTGGNEQFF. DNA of the CDR3: TGCAGTGCTAGTTCGACGGGGGGGAATGAGCAGTTCTTC.

V gene TRBV11-3 combines with J gene TRBJ2-7; a possible D gene is TRBD1 (6 bases). The germline V gene encodes CDR1 SGHNT and CDR2 YENEEA. CDR3 length: 15 residues. V was trimmed by 5 bases and J by 3 bases, leaving 17 bases between them. This CDR3 reads CASSPQGGWYYEQYF. The CDR3, as DNA: TGTGCCAGCAGCCCCCAAGGGGGATGGTACTACGAGCAGTACTTC.

V and J are TRBV5-6 and TRBJ2-5, with a possible D match to TRBD1 (6 bases). The V gene lost 4 bases and the J gene lost 4 bases, with 8 bases spanning the gap. The CDR3 totals 12 residues. Germline CDR1 reads SGHDT; CDR2 reads YYEEEE. Here the CDR3 reads CASSAGVETQYF. The CDR3 coding sequence is TGTGCCAGCAGCGCAGGGGTAGAGACCCAGTACTTC. Complete variable domain (other parts from reference TRBV5-6 and TRBJ2-5): DAGVTQSPTHLIKTRGQQVTLRCSPKSGHDTVSWYQQALGQGPQFIFQYYEEEERQRGNFPDRFSGHQFPNYSSELNVNALLLGDSALYLCASSAGVETQYFGPGTRLLVL.

This clonotype has a count of ten or more. This chain uses TRBV7-2 with TRBJ1-1; 7 nucleotides match TRBD1. CDR3 length equals 14 residues. Trimming took 2 bases from V and 5 from J; bases not matched to a gene: 5. In germline, CDR1 is SGHTA, CDR2 FQGNSA. CDR3 in amino acids: CASSLRDSPTEAFF. In DNA form, the CDR3 reads TGTGCCAGCAGCTTACGGGACAGTCCGACTGAAGCTTTCTTT. The whole variable domain, filled in from reference TRBV7-2 and TRBJ1-1, reads GAGVSQSPSNKVTEKGKDVELRCDPISGHTALYWYRQSLGQGLEFLIYFQGNSAPDKSGLPSDRFSAERTGGSVSTLTIQRTQQEDSAVYLCASSLRDSPTEAFFGQGTRLTVV.

This clonotype occurred many times. V is TRBV29-1 and J is TRBJ1-2, with a possible D match to TRBD1 (6 bases). CDR1 and CDR2 from the germline V gene are SQVTM and ANQGSEA. V shed 6 bases and J shed 3 bases, with 14 bases lying between them. CDR3 size: 13 residues. The CDR3 nucleotides are TGCAGCGTCCGCCACAGGGAGGACTATGGCTACACCTTC. Amino acid sequence: CSVRHREDYGYTF. Together with reference TRBV29-1 and TRBJ1-2, the CDR3 gives the full variable domain: SAVISQKPSRDICQRGTSLTIQCQVDSQVTMMFWYRQQPGQSLTLIATANQGSEATYESGFVIDKFPISRPNLTFSTLTVSNMSPEDSSIYLCSVRHREDYGYTFGSGTRLTVV.